The 11 T cell receptor beta chains below were found in one sample sequenced in a study of shared clonotypes between healthy human individuals. Libraries were prepared by immunoSEQ multiplex PCR; TCRdb keeps only in-frame clonotypes and omits some of them. The repertoire consists of roughly 2 million clones, with more than 90% occurring once and the leading ten covering less than 0.15%. Sequencing was done on a sample of naive CD4+ T cells sorted from blood. Subset specified: CD45RA+ positively selected. The receptors shown here come from a man younger than 35 in good health.

This clone appeared a few times. The chain has TRBV4-1 and TRBJ1-2; no clear D. CDR1 and CDR2 (germline): MGHRA, YSYEKL. V was cut by 3 bases and J by 3 bases, with 11 bases left in between. The CDR3 covers 14 residues. DNA of the CDR3: TGCGCCAGCAGCCATGAAAAGGGAGACTATGGCTACACCTTC. It translates to CASSHEKGDYGYTF.

As regards this clone: The sample contains more than one DNA sequence encoding this CDR3. The chain recombines TRBV5-1 with TRBJ2-3; D is tentatively TRBD1 or TRBD2 (5 bases each). Germline CDR1 SGHRS, CDR2 YFSETQ. Trimming took 2 bases from V and 6 from J, leaving 10 bases between them. The CDR3 loop spans 13 amino acids. The CDR3 loop reads CASSLSGTDTQYF. The CDR3 DNA is TGCGCCAGCAGCTTATCAGGGACGGATACGCAGTATTTT.

This clone was found once. The V gene is TRBV6-5, the J gene TRBJ1-2, with 9 nucleotides matching TRBD1. The ends lost 5 bases at V and 4 bases at J; junction bases unmatched: 5. Per the germline V gene, CDR1 is MNHEY and CDR2 is SVGAGI. The CDR3 spans 14 residues. The CDR3 nucleotides are TGTGCCAGCAGTACGGGACAGGGAATCTATGGCTACACCTTC. It codes for CASSTGQGIYGYTF.

This clone was seen a single time. V and J are TRBV10-3 and TRBJ1-3; D gene unclear. The length of the CDR3 is 14 residues. Per germline, CDR1 ENHRY and CDR2 SYGVKD. The V end was cut by 4 bases, the J end by 0 bases, with 7 bases between. CDR3 residues: CAISAGSSGNTIYF. In DNA, the CDR3 is TGTGCCATCAGTGCTGGGTCCTCTGGAAACACCATATATTTT.

This clone was seen a single time. This chain links TRBV10-3 with TRBJ2-7; 7 positions agree with TRBD1. Germline V gene data show CDR1 as ENHRY and CDR2 as SYGVKD. The trim removed 0 bases at V and 0 bases at J, leaving 8 bases unmatched. CDR3 length: 17 amino acids. CDR3 amino acids: CAISESAMGTASYEQYF. For the CDR3, the DNA is TGTGCCATCAGTGAGTCGGCGATGGGGACAGCCTCCTACGAGCAGTACTTC.

Note on this clone: A read error may account for a junction end that differs from germline. Distinct nucleotide sequences in the sample also encode this CDR3. The chain recombines TRBV7-9 with TRBJ1-1; possible D gene TRBD1, 5 bases. The CDR3 contains 12 residues. The germline V gene encodes CDR1 SEHNR and CDR2 FQNEAQ (reference sequence). This CDR3 reads CASSLAGGEAFF. The CDR3 DNA reads as TGTGCCAGCAGCCTAGCCGGGGGTGAAGCTTTCTTT.

This rearrangement joins TRBV7-2 to TRBJ2-2; 9 positions agree with TRBD1. V shed 3 bases, J shed 2 bases, and the junction held 4 bases outside the gene matches. This CDR3 contains 16 residues. Germline loops: CDR1 SGHTA, CDR2 FQGNSA. CDR3 bases: TGTGCCAGCAGCTTCCGGACAGGGGCAAACACCGGGGAGCTGTTTTTT. Its protein is CASSFRTGANTGELFF.

As DNA, the CDR3 is TGCGCCAGCAGCTTGGCGGGAGGGCCCTCGTGGACCCAGTACTTC. It codes for CASSLAGGPSWTQYF. This chain links TRBV5-1 with TRBJ2-5; TRBD2 matches at 8 bases. From germline, CDR1 is SGHRS and CDR2 YFSETQ. The CDR3 sequence is 15 residues long. Trimming took 0 bases from V and 7 from J; bases not matched to a gene: 8. The whole variable domain, filled in from reference TRBV5-1 and TRBJ2-5, reads KAGVTQTPRYLIKTRGQQVTLSCSPISGHRSVSWYQQTPGQGLQFLFEYFSETQRNKGNFPGRFSGRQFSNSRSEMNVSTLELGDSALYLCASSLAGGPSWTQYFGPGTRLLVL.

The gene calls are TRBV15 and TRBJ2-7, with D maybe TRBD2 (5 bases). CDR3 length: 15 residues. Germline V gives CDR1 LNHNV, CDR2 YYDKDF (reference sequence). Trimming cost V 3 bases and J 8 bases, with 20 bases left between them. The CDR3 DNA sequence: TGTGCCACCAGCAGTTTTTGGGCGGACTCCGGGAAGCAGTACTTC. This gives the protein CATSSFWADSGKQYF.

The genes are TRBV2 and TRBJ2-1, with 12 positions matching TRBD2. CDR1 SNHLY and CDR2 FYNNEI come from the germline V gene. Trimming at V came to 7 bases and at J to 8 bases, leaving 9 bases not matched to a gene. The CDR3 covers 15 residues. The CDR3 DNA reads as TGTGCCAGCACCCTAGCGGGAGGGCCCTCCCATGAGCAGTTCTTC. Its translation is CASTLAGGPSHEQFF.

This chain links TRBV6-6 with TRBJ1-2, with 7 bases lining up with TRBD1. Germline assignment: CDR1 MNHNY and CDR2 SVGAGI (reference sequence). The CDR3 sequence is 14 residues long. The J segment lost 5 bases and the V segment lost 5 bases, leaving 8 bases of the junction unmatched. The CDR3, as DNA: TGTGCCAGCAGTGCCGAGGGGGCGGGGTATGGCTACACCTTC. Its protein is CASSAEGAGYGYTF.